This entry features one TCR beta chain sequence. The sample holds many counts of this clonotype. Its antigen specificity is not known. The input lacks base qualities; no much larger clone sits a single base away. The data belong to a study of T cells after yellow fever vaccination (dated by TCRdb to the late 2010s). A note on the overall study: The SMART-Seq v4 Ultra Low Input RNA kit was used to prepare libraries from fractions with low cell numbers. Bulk TCR alpha and beta repertoires were sequenced longitudinally to track T-cell clones before and after primary and booster YFV17D yellow fever vaccination. The cohort comprised two healthy male donors, one aged 18 to 30 and one aged 30 to 40 years. Blood was collected at multiple timepoints before and after primary and secondary immunization, and bulk PBMC replicates and cell subsets were isolated. Results and caveats for the whole study, not just this receptor: Because abundant contaminating clonotypes from the bulk population could be contained in FACS-sorted repertoires, computational filtering was required. Compared with the primary T-cell response, the secondary T-cell response was faster but weaker, reaching its peak on day 5 rather than on day 15. A small share of clonotypes was detected in both CD4 and CD8 compartments, with the overlap likely arising from convergent recombination. Because only two donors were included in the study, the extent to which the findings can be generalized is limited. After the booster, most clones that had expanded after primary vaccination were detected again (almost 97% of CD4 and over 75% of CD8), suggesting broad maintenance of memory.

TCRdb records Illumina NovaSeq 6000 as the sequencer. TCR cDNA was synthesized by 5'RACE template switching, through which a universal primer site and unique molecular identifiers were introduced. cDNA synthesis was primed from both the TCR alpha and TCR beta constant segments. Libraries were amplified in two PCR steps, with sample barcodes and sequencing adapters added in the second step. Libraries were sequenced on Illumina HiSeq 2500 (2x100 bp) or NovaSeq (2x150 bp). On the study's bioinformatics: Reads were demultiplexed and collapsed into UMI consensus sequences with MIGEC, and V(D)J alignment was performed with MiXCR. Using edgeR on replicate PBMC samples, clonotypes were called vaccine-responding if FDR was below 0.01 and the log2 fold change was above 5 up to day 15. CD4 or CD8 identity was assigned to each bulk clonotype according to whether the clonotype was present at higher abundance in the sequenced CD4 repertoire or the sequenced CD8 repertoire. TCRdb handled the public reads itself, with Q25 trimming in fastp and clone calling in MiXCR, and kept productive beta chains. Entries are consolidated by CDR3 protein sequence, retaining the most common genes and DNA. These V and J calls derive from TCRdb rather than the authors' analysis. This sample lists just over 300,000 distinct CDR3 sequences; less than 4.5% were detected once. Less than 25% of the sample goes to the ten largest clones.

From the cysteine up to the phenylalanine, the CDR3 has a length of 14 residues. CDR3 DNA is the only sequence kept; it has 42 bases, read in frame from the first base. Trimming costs V 0 bases and J 10 bases, and their ends lie 11 bases apart. From a lookup of the germline V gene, CDR1 and CDR2 are SGHRS and YFSETQ. In light of the paper, this sample's treatment or condition label describes: live attenuated yellow fever vaccine strain. At every blood-draw timepoint, two biological replicates of bulk PBMCs were collected. A standard Ficoll-Paque protocol was used to isolate PBMCs from peripheral blood. TriZol was used to extract RNA from bulk PBMCs, from CD4 and CD8 fractions, and from dextramer-positive and dextramer-negative fractions.

The receptor was derived from a man aged 18 to 30 who received the YFV17D yellow fever vaccine. Specimen: PBMCs, collected on the day of the yellow fever booster vaccination. The chain is assembled from TRBV5-1 and TRBJ1-6; TRBD1 might be the D gene, on 5 matching bases. CDR3 protein: CASSLEGDRSPLHF. The bases are TGCGCCAGCAGCTTGGAAGGGGATCGGTCACCCCTCCACTTT.